The rows below give T cell receptor beta chains drawn from one sample of a study of blood T cell repertoires in COVID-19. Sequencing was performed with immunoSEQ multiplex PCR; in TCRdb, only in-frame clones are kept and a portion is missing. The repertoire includes about 270,000 clones, roughly 93% of them detected once, and roughly 2% sits in the top ten. What was sequenced was PBMCs or T cells enriched from blood (not recorded which). The receptors shown here come from a woman aged 40 to 50 with acute COVID-19. Both conserved end residues are part of each CDR3. D genes are given only for firm matches. Size values are once, few and many counts, or a class for expanded clones, and some rows have none.

v_gene	j_gene	abundance	d_gene	CDR3aa	CDR3nt
TRBV6-1	TRBJ1-1	.	.	CASSEKVAGGAEAFF	TGTGCCAGCAGTGAAAAGGTGGCTGGGGGGGCTGAAGCTTTCTTT
TRBV28	TRBJ1-6	.	.	CASRTGVGNSPLHF	TGTGCCAGCAGAACAGGCGTCGGGAATTCACCCCTCCACTTT
TRBV9	TRBJ2-5	.	TRBD2	CASSVAGGPGTQYF	TGTGCCAGCAGCGTTGCGGGGGGGCCGGGGACCCAGTACTTC
TRBV11-3	TRBJ2-7	few	TRBD1	CASSGTGGPLSYEQYF	TGTGCCAGCAGCGGGACAGGGGGCCCCCTGTCCTACGAGCAGTACTTC
TRBV12-3/TRBV12-4	TRBJ1-2	.	.	CASSWGGRLGYTF	TGTGCCAGCAGTTGGGGGGGTAGGCTTGGCTACACCTTC
TRBV30	TRBJ2-3	.	.	CAWSVAGHGTGTQYF	TGTGCCTGGAGTGTAGCGGGGCACGGGACAGGTACGCAGTATTTT
TRBV2	TRBJ1-2	.	.	CASSEPTDSRVNGYTF	TGTGCCAGCAGTGAGCCGACAGATTCTAGAGTTAATGGCTACACCTTC
TRBV7-9	TRBJ1-6	.	.	CASSPAEGGNSPLHF	TGTGCCAGCAGCCCCGCGGAGGGAGGGAATTCACCCCTCCACTTT
TRBV21-1	TRBJ1-2	.	.	CASSKGPRGANYGYTF	TGTGCCAGCAGCAAGGGCCCGCGGGGAGCTAACTATGGCTACACCTTC
TRBV28	TRBJ2-7	.	TRBD2	CASSLASGSPSGEQYF	TGTGCCAGCAGTTTAGCTAGCGGGAGCCCCTCAGGGGAGCAGTACTTC
TRBV5-1	TRBJ1-6	.	.	CASSLAGVSPLHF	TGCGCCAGCAGCTTGGCCGGGGTTTCACCCCTCCACTTT
TRBV11-3	TRBJ2-3	once	.	CASSMGENTDTQYF	TGTGCCAGCAGCATGGGAGAGAACACAGATACGCAGTATTTT
TRBV27	TRBJ1-2	.	TRBD1	CASSYSTGGGHGGYTF	TGTGCCAGCAGCTACTCTACAGGGGGGGGTCATGGTGGCTACACCTTC